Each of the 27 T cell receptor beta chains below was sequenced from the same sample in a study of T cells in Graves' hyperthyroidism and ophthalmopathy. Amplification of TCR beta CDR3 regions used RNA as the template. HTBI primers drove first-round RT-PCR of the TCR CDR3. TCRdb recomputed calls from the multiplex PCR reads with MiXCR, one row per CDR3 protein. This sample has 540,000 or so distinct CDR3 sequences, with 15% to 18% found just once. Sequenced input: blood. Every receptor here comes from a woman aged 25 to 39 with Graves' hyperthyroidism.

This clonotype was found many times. CDR3 protein: CASSTQTGGRNSPLHF. CDR3 in DNA: TGTGCCAGCAGCACGCAGACAGGGGGAAGGAATTCACCCCTCCACTTT. The chain couples TRBV11-2 to TRBJ1-6, with 9 bases aligning to TRBD1. Losses at the gene ends were 5 bases for V and 7 bases for J; bases not matched to a gene: 9. The germline V gene encodes CDR1 SGHAT and CDR2 FQNNGV. The CDR3 extends over 16 amino acids.

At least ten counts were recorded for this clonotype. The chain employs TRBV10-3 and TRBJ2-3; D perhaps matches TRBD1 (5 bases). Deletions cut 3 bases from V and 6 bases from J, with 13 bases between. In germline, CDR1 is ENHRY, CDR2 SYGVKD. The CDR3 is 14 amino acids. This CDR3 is CAISDITGADTQYF. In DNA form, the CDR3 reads TGTGCCATCAGTGATATTACTGGGGCGGATACGCAGTATTTT.

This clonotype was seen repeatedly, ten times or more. CDR3 DNA: TGTGCCAGCAGCTTAAGCGGGAGGGGCAATGAGCAGTTCTTC. Residues: CASSLSGRGNEQFF. The genes are TRBV11-1 and TRBJ2-1, with TRBD2 matching over 10 bases. The J segment lost 6 bases and the V segment lost 2 bases, leaving 1 base of the junction unmatched. This CDR3 has 14 amino acids. The germline gives CDR1 SGHAT, CDR2 FQDESV (reference sequence).

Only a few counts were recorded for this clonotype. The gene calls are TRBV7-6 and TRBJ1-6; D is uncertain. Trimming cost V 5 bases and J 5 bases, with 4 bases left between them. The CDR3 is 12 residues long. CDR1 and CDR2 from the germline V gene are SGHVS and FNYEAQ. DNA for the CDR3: TGTGCCAGCAGCCTACATAATTCACCCCTCCACTTT. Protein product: CASSLHNSPLHF.

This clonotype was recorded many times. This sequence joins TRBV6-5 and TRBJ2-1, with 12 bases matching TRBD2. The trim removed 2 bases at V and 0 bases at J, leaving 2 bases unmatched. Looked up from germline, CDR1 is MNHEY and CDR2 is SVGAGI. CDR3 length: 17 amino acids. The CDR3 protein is CASSYPTSGSSYNEQFF. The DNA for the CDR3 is TGTGCCAGCAGTTACCCGACTAGCGGGAGCTCCTACAATGAGCAGTTCTTC.

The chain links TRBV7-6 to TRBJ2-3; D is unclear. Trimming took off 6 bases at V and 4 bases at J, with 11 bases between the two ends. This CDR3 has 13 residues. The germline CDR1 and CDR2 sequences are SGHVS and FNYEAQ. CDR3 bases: TGTGCCAGCAGTCCGCCTGCCCCAGATACGCAGTATTTT. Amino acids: CASSPPAPDTQYF.

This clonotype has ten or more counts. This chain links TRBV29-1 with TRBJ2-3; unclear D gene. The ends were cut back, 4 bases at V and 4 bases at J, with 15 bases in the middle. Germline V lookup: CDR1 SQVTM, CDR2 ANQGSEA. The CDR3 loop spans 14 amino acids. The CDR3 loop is CSVVKYTGSDTQYF. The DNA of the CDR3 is TGCAGCGTTGTGAAATATACCGGGTCAGATACGCAGTATTTT.

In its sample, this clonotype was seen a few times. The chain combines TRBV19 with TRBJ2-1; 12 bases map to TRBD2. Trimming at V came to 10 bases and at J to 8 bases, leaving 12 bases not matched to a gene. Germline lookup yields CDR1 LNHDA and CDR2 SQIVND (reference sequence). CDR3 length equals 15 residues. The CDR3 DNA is TGTGCCACCACGCGACTAGCGGGAGACTTCGATGAGCAGTTCTTC. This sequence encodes CATTRLAGDFDEQFF.

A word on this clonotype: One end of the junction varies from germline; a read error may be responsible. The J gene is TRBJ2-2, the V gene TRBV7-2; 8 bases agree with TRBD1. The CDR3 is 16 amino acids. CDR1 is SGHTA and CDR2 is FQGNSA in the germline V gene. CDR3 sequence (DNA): TGTGCCAGCAGCTCGCAGGGGGCCGGGAACGCCGGGGAGCTGTTTTTT. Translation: CASSSQGAGNAGELFF.

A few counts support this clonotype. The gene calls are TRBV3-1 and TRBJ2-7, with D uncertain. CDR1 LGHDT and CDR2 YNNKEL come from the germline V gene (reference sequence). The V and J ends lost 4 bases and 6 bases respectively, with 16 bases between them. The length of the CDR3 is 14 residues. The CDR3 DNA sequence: TGTGCCAGCAGCCTAACCGGAGTCGGTTCCGAGCAGTACTTC. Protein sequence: CASSLTGVGSEQYF.

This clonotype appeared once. The CDR3 sequence is CASSLDGTSGTYNEQFF. DNA for the CDR3: TGCGCCAGCAGCTTGGATGGGACTAGCGGGACCTACAATGAGCAGTTCTTC. The V and J genes are TRBV5-1 and TRBJ2-1; TRBD2 aligns across 13 bases. In germline, CDR1 is SGHRS, CDR2 YFSETQ. The trim removed 0 bases at V and 2 bases at J, leaving 2 bases unmatched. CDR3 length equals 17 residues.

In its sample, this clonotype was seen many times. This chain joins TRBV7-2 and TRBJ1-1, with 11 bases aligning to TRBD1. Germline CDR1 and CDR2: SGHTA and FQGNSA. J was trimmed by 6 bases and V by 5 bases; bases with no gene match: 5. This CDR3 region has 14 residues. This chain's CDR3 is CASSPRTGGSEAFF. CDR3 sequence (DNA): TGTGCCAGCAGCCCTAGGACAGGGGGCTCTGAAGCTTTCTTT.

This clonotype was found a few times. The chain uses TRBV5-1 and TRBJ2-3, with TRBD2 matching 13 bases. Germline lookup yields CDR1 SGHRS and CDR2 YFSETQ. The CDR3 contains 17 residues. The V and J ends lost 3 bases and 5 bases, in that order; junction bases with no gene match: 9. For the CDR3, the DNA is TGCGCCAGCAGCTCAAGACTAGCGGGAGGCCAAGTAGATACGCAGTATTTT. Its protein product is CASSSRLAGGQVDTQYF.

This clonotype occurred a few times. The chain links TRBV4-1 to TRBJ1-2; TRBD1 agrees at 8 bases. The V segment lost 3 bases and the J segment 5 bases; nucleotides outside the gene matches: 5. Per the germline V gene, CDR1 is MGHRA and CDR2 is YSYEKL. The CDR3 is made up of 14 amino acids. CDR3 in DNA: TGCGCCAGCAGCCACGACAGGGGAGTTTATGGCTACACCTTC. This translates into CASSHDRGVYGYTF.

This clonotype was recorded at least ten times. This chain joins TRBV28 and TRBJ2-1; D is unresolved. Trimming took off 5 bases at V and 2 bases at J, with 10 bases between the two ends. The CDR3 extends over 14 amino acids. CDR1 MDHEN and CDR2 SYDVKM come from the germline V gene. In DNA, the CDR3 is TGTGCCAGCAGTCCCCCCTTGCCCTACAATGAGCAGTTCTTC. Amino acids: CASSPPLPYNEQFF.

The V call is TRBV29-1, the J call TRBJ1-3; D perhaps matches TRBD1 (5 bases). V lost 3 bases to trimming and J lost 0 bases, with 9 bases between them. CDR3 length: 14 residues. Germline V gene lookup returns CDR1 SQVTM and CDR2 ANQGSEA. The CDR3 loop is CSVEDKISGNTIYF. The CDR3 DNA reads TGCAGCGTTGAGGACAAGATCTCTGGAAACACCATATATTTT.

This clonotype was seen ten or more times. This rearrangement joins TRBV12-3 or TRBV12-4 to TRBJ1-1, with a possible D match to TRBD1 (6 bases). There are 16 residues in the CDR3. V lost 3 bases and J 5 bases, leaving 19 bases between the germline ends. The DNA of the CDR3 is TGTGCCAGCAGTTTCCGGTTGAGGGGGAGCAGGACTGAAGCTTTCTTT. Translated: CASSFRLRGSRTEAFF.

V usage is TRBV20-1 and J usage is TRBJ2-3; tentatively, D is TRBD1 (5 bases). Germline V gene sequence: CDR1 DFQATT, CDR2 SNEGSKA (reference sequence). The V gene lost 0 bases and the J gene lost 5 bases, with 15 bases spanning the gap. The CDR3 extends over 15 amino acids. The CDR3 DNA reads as TGCAGTGCTAGAGATGACAGTACCCTTCAAGATACGCAGTATTTT. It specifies CSARDDSTLQDTQYF.

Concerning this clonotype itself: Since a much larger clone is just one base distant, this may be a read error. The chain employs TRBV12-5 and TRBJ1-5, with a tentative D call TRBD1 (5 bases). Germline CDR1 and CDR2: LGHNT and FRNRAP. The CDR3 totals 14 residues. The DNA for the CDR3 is TGTGCTAGTGATTTGAGCGGTCGGGGACTGCCCCAGCATTTT. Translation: CASDLSGRGLPQHF. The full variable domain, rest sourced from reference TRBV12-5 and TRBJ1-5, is DARVTQTPRHKVTEMGQEVTMRCQPILGHNTVFWYRQTMMQGLELLAYFRNRAPLDDSGMPKDRFSAEMPDATLATLKIQPSEPRDSAVYFCASDLSGRGLPQHFGDGTRLSIL.

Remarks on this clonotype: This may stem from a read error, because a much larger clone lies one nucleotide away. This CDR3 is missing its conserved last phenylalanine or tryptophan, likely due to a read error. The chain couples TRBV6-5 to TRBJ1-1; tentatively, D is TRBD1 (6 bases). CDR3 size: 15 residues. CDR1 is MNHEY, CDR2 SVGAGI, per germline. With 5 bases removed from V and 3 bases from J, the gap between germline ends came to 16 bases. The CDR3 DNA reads TGTGCCAGCAGTCACCCACAGGGTGGGTACACTGAAGCTTTCCTT. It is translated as CASSHPQGGYTEAFL.

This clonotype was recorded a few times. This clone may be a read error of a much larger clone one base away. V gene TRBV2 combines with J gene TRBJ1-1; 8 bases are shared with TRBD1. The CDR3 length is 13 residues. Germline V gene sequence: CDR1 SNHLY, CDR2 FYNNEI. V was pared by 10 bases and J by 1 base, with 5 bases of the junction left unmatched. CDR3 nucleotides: TGTGCCAACGTACAGGGGGGGAACACTGAAGCTTTCTTT. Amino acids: CANVQGGNTEAFF.

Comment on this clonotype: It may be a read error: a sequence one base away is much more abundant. The CDR3: CASSPILSGRGSYNEQFF. CDR3 in DNA: TGTGCCAGCAGTCCTATCCTAAGCGGGAGGGGCTCCTACAATGAGCAGTTCTTC. This chain connects TRBV6-1 to TRBJ2-1; 10 bases agree with TRBD2. Germline values: CDR1 MNHNS, CDR2 SASEGT. CDR3 length: 18 amino acids. V lost 5 bases to trimming and J lost 0 bases; unmatched junction nucleotides: 10.

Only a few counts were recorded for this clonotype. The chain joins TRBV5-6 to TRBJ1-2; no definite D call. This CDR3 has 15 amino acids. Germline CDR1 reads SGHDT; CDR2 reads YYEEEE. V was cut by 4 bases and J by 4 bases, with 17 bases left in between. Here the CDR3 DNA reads TGTGCCAGCAGCGTTGGACGGGCCTTTATCTATGGCTACACCTTC. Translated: CASSVGRAFIYGYTF.

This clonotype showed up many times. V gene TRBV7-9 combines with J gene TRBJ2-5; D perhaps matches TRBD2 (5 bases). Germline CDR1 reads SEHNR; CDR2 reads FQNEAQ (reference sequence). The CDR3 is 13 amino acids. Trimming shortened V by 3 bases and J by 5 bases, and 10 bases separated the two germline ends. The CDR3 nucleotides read TGTGCCAGCAGCTTTCGGGAAGCGGAGACCCAGTACTTC. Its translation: CASSFREAETQYF.

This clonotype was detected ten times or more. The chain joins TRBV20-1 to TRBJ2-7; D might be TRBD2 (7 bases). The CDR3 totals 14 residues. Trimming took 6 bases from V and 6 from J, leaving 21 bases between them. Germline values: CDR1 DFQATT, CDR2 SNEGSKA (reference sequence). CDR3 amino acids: CSAEGGAFVGEQYF. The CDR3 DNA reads TGCAGTGCGGAGGGGGGGGCCTTCGTAGGCGAGCAGTACTTC.

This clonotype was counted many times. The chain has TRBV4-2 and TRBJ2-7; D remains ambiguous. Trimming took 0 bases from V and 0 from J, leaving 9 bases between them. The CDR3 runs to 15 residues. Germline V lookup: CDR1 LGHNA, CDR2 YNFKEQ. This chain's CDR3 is CASSQDRTLSYEQYF. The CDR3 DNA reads TGTGCCAGCAGCCAAGATCGGACCCTCTCCTACGAGCAGTACTTC.

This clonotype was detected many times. Written as DNA, the CDR3 is TGCGCCAGCAGCCAACTCGCCGGGACTAGCGTCTACAATGAGCAGTTCTTC. Amino acids: CASSQLAGTSVYNEQFF. V and J are TRBV4-3 and TRBJ2-1; the match to TRBD2 covers 10 bases. J gave up 3 bases and V 2 bases, and 7 bases lay outside the gene matches. Germline assignment: CDR1 LGHNA and CDR2 YSLEER. This CDR3 has 17 amino acids.